The 9 T cell receptor beta chains below all came from one sample that was sequenced in a study of CD8 T cell repertoires and HIV-1 epitope variants (dated by TCRdb to the early 2020s). Libraries were prepared through the immunoSEQ multiplex PCR assay. TCRdb took this table from immuneACCESS and kept in-frame rearrangements with V and J called. Such tables lack part of the clones; where checked against another copy, unresolved V genes explain under half of the gap, and the rest is unexplained. The sample data list over 90,000 clones, and 74% of these were observed just once. 20% to 30% of the sample rests with the top ten. The specimen was uncultured baseline CD8+ T cells from peripheral blood mononuclear cells (PBMCs). The receptors here all came from a male donor with HIV.

As DNA, the CDR3 is TGTGCCAGCAGCTTAGTTAGTTGGGGCAGCTCCTACGAGCAGTACTTC. Its protein product is CASSLVSWGSSYEQYF. This chain connects TRBV7-9 to TRBJ2-7; D might be TRBD1 (5 bases). Germline CDR1 is SEHNR and CDR2 is FQNEAQ (reference sequence). CDR3 length: 16 amino acids. Trimming stripped 1 base from V and 0 bases from J, with 13 bases between. Complete variable domain (other parts from reference TRBV7-9 and TRBJ2-7): DTGVSQNPRHKITKRGQNVTFRCDPISEHNRLYWYRQTLGQGPEFLTYFQNEAQLEKSRLLSDRFSAERPKGSFSTLEIQRTEQGDSAMYLCASSLVSWGSSYEQYFGPGTRLTVT.

The chain recombines TRBV6-1 with TRBJ1-2; the match to TRBD1 covers 7 bases. Germline-derived CDR1 and CDR2 are MNHNS and SASEGT. This CDR3 contains 12 residues. The junction had 5 bases not matched to a gene; V was cut back by 6 bases and J by 7 bases. CDR3 loop: CASRDDRVGYTF. CDR3 sequence (DNA): TGTGCCAGCAGAGACGACAGGGTTGGCTACACCTTC.

V is TRBV25-1 and J is TRBJ1-1, with 10 bases lining up with TRBD1. Germline V gene lookup returns CDR1 MGHDK and CDR2 SYGVNS. J was trimmed by 5 bases and V by 6 bases; bases with no gene match: 6. CDR3 size: 14 residues. CDR3 region: CASREDRGVTEAFF. CDR3 nucleotide sequence: TGTGCCAGCAGAGAGGACAGGGGGGTAACTGAAGCTTTCTTT.

A few counts support this clone. This chain connects TRBV7-8 to TRBJ2-7, with TRBD1 as a possible D gene (6 bases). Germline V gene sequence: CDR1 SGHVS, CDR2 FQNEAQ. The V end lost 1 base, the J end lost 6 bases, and 10 bases lay between the germline ends. This CDR3 has 13 amino acids. The chain's CDR3 is CASSLDREGEQYF. CDR3 DNA: TGTGCCAGCAGCTTAGACAGGGAAGGCGAGCAGTACTTC. The full variable domain, rest sourced from reference TRBV7-8 and TRBJ2-7, is GAGVSQSPRYKVAKRGQDVALRCDPISGHVSLFWYQQALGQGPEFLTYFQNEAQLDKSGLPSDRFFAERPEGSVSTLKIQRTQQEDSAVYLCASSLDREGEQYFGPGTRLTVT.

The rearrangement joins TRBV7-2 to TRBJ2-1; a weak D match, TRBD1 (6 bases). Looked up from germline, CDR1 is SGHTA and CDR2 is FQGNSA. V was cut by 1 base and J by 3 bases, with 10 bases left in between. This CDR3 comprises 15 residues. CDR3 protein: CASSLVGRGYNEQFF. The CDR3 bases are TGTGCCAGCAGCTTAGTTGGCAGGGGCTACAATGAGCAGTTCTTC.

This rearrangement joins TRBV27 to TRBJ2-1; 11 nucleotides align to TRBD2. Germline-derived CDR1 and CDR2 are MNHEY and SMNVEV (reference sequence). V shed 5 bases, J shed 6 bases, and the junction held 15 bases outside the gene matches. The CDR3 extends over 18 amino acids. The CDR3 bases are TGTGCCAGCAGTATGTCCGGAGTAGCGGGAGGGCGGGGCAATGAGCAGTTCTTC. This translates into CASSMSGVAGGRGNEQFF.

V usage is TRBV7-2 and J usage is TRBJ2-4; 7 nucleotides match TRBD1. Germline CDR1 is SGHTA and CDR2 is FQGNSA. The CDR3 contains 16 residues. V lost 4 bases to trimming and J lost 0 bases; unmatched junction nucleotides: 6. The CDR3 DNA sequence: TGTGCCAGCAGCTACGACAGGGTGGGAGCCAAAAACATTCAGTACTTC. This codes for CASSYDRVGAKNIQYF.

The chain combines TRBV7-7 with TRBJ2-5; 11 bases align to TRBD1. This CDR3 spans 15 amino acids. CDR1 is SSHAT and CDR2 is FNYEAQ in the germline V gene (reference sequence). V shed 1 base and J 4 bases; nucleotides not matched to a gene: 2. The CDR3 here is CASSLGTGGAETQYF. The CDR3 region has the DNA TGTGCCAGCAGCTTAGGGACAGGGGGCGCAGAGACCCAGTACTTC.

This rearrangement joins TRBV28 to TRBJ2-3; 9 nucleotides align to TRBD1. The trim removed 3 bases at V and 3 bases at J, leaving 7 bases unmatched. The CDR3 is 16 amino acids. Per the germline V gene, CDR1 is MDHEN and CDR2 is SYDVKM. The CDR3, as DNA: TGTGCCAGCAGTTTGGGACAGGGAATGGTAACAGATACGCAGTATTTT. Its protein product is CASSLGQGMVTDTQYF.